This TCR beta chain was found in a study of shared clonotypes between healthy human individuals. Study-level results: Naive subsets generally exceeded memory subsets in estimated richness. Clonotypes not shared had lower generation probabilities than those common to all four donors.

Trimming took 5 bases from V and 4 from J, leaving 14 bases between them. The CDR3 extends over 14 amino acids. The germline V gene has CDR1 MGHDK and CDR2 SYGVNS. Assay: immunoSEQ multiplex PCR; the TCRdb copy retains only in-frame clones and omits some. The sample has roughly 1 million clones; around 82% are singletons. In regard to this clone: Its antigen remains unidentified.

Sequencing used memory CD4+ T cells from PBMCs. Regarding subset: CD45RA-negative fraction. This clonotype was sampled from a man between 18 and 35 years old in good health. Some clones in this sample may be carry-over from other donors' samples. The rearrangement joins TRBV25-1 to TRBJ1-2; possibly TRBD1 for D (6 bases). The CDR3 reads CASSWGGGLYGYTF. CDR3 nucleotides: TGTGCCAGCAGTTGGGGGGGCGGACTCTATGGCTACACCTTC.